The 24 T cell receptor beta chains below were found in one sample sequenced in a study of cytomegalovirus exposure and HLA in healthy donors. PCR primers comprised 60 Vbeta and 13 Jbeta primers. Clones were sequenced by immunoSEQ multiplex PCR, and TCRdb holds only the in-frame ones, with some missing. The table lists approximately 190,000 clones, over 65% of them singletons. Sample: PBMCs. These receptors were collected from a man aged 35 to 55 in good health and CMV-seropositive.

This rearrangement joins TRBV27 to TRBJ1-2; 7 positions match TRBD1. The germline CDR1 and CDR2 sequences are MNHEY and SMNVEV (reference sequence). V dropped 2 bases and J dropped 3; count of bases not matched to a gene: 6. The CDR3 covers 15 residues. The CDR3 DNA follows: TGTGCCAGCAGTTTAGAGCCCACAGGGGACTATGGCTACACCTTC. It translates to CASSLEPTGDYGYTF.

This chain connects TRBV7-8 to TRBJ2-7, with D hard to call. Between the trimmed V and J ends, which lost 5 bases and 0 bases, there was a span of 11 bases. Germline values: CDR1 SGHVS, CDR2 FQNEAQ. This CDR3 has 14 amino acids. For the CDR3, the DNA is TGTGCCAGCAGCCCCCGATTGGCCTCCTACGAGCAGTACTTC. This gives the protein CASSPRLASYEQYF.

In this sample, this clone turned up once. This chain uses TRBV5-1 with TRBJ2-2; TRBD1 is a possible D gene (5 bases). The CDR3 loop spans 13 amino acids. Germline V gene data show CDR1 as SGHRS and CDR2 as YFSETQ. V was cut by 6 bases and J by 4 bases, with 10 bases left in between. The chain's CDR3 is CASTDTTTGELFF. CDR3 nucleotide sequence: TGCGCCAGCACGGACACTACCACCGGGGAGCTGTTTTTT.

The V gene is TRBV5-1, the J gene TRBJ2-1, with D perhaps matching TRBD2 (7 bases). Trimming left V 4 bases short and J 6 bases short, with 17 bases between. Germline loops: CDR1 SGHRS, CDR2 YFSETQ. The CDR3 runs 15 residues. The CDR3 bases are TGCGCCAGCAGCCCCACCGGGGGGCTCGGCAATGAGCAGTTCTTC. This translates into CASSPTGGLGNEQFF.

The chain is built from TRBV6-5 and TRBJ1-1; D unclear. Germline CDR1 reads MNHEY; CDR2 reads SVGAGI. Trimming stripped 8 bases from V and 4 bases from J, with 14 bases between. This CDR3 is 13 amino acids long. The CDR3 bases are TGTGCCAGCGCCTTTCGGGGTGGCACTGAAGCTTTCTTT. Translating gives CASAFRGGTEAFF.

This sequence joins TRBV5-1 and TRBJ2-7; 8 bases map to TRBD2. This CDR3 region has 16 residues. J was trimmed by 6 bases and V by 0 bases; bases with no gene match: 11. Germline lookup yields CDR1 SGHRS and CDR2 YFSETQ. The CDR3 loop reads CASSLGLSGSLVEQYF. The DNA of the CDR3 is TGCGCCAGCAGCTTGGGTCTGAGCGGGAGCCTCGTCGAGCAGTACTTC.

This rearrangement joins TRBV7-8 to TRBJ2-3; the D gene is possibly TRBD1 (7 bases). Per germline, CDR1 SGHVS and CDR2 FQNEAQ. Trimming pared 5 bases from V and 4 bases from J, leaving 19 bases between. The CDR3 extends over 16 amino acids. Here the CDR3 DNA reads TGTGCCAGCAGCCCAATCTTCAGGGGGGTACCAGATACGCAGTATTTT. Its translation: CASSPIFRGVPDTQYF.

The chain carries TRBV7-9 and TRBJ2-7; D gene unclear. Deletions cut 10 bases from V and 4 bases from J, with 17 bases between. The CDR3 consists of 13 residues. The germline gives CDR1 SEHNR, CDR2 FQNEAQ (reference sequence). The CDR3 nucleotides are TGTGCCACCCAAGGCGGCAAGCAATACGAGCAGTACTTC. Translated, it gives CATQGGKQYEQYF. The whole variable domain, filled in from reference TRBV7-9 and TRBJ2-7, reads DTGVSQNPRHKITKRGQNVTFRCDPISEHNRLYWYRQTLGQGPEFLTYFQNEAQLEKSRLLSDRFSAERPKGSFSTLEIQRTEQGDSAMYLCATQGGKQYEQYFGPGTRLTVT.

The chain joins TRBV7-9 to TRBJ2-5; 11 positions match TRBD2. Looked up from germline, CDR1 is SEHNR and CDR2 is FQNEAQ (reference sequence). The CDR3 totals 15 residues. With 3 bases clipped from V and 5 bases from J, the junction kept 5 bases outside the gene matches. This CDR3 reads CASSFGTSGGETQYF. The CDR3, as DNA: TGTGCCAGCAGCTTCGGTACTAGCGGGGGCGAGACCCAGTACTTC.

This clone showed up just once. The chain has TRBV18 and TRBJ2-1, with TRBD2 matching 15 bases. The germline V gene has CDR1 KGHSH and CDR2 LQKENI. This CDR3 comprises 19 residues. V lost 6 bases and J lost 0; bases outside the gene matches: 9. This CDR3 is CASSRGTSGGRGSYNEQFF. CDR3 DNA: TGTGCCAGCTCCCGAGGGACTAGCGGGGGGCGTGGCTCCTACAATGAGCAGTTCTTC.

This chain links TRBV6-1 with TRBJ2-7; a possible D gene is TRBD2 (6 bases). Trimming removed 4 bases from V and 10 bases from J, with 23 bases in between. Germline V CDR1 and CDR2: MNHNS, SASEGT. The CDR3 loop spans 15 amino acids. CDR3 sequence: CASSVIFSEGRQQYF. The CDR3 DNA is TGTGCCAGCAGTGTTATCTTCTCGGAGGGGAGGCAACAGTACTTC.

The chain has TRBV2 and TRBJ2-7; 7 bases fit TRBD1. The CDR3 runs to 14 residues. With V trimmed by 6 bases and J by 2 bases, 7 bases remained unmatched. CDR1 is SNHLY and CDR2 is FYNNEI in the germline V gene. CDR3: CASSQGTDPYEQYF. In DNA, the CDR3 is TGTGCCAGCAGCCAAGGGACAGACCCCTACGAGCAGTACTTC.

This rearrangement joins TRBV30 to TRBJ2-5; 8 bases agree with TRBD1. Germline CDR1 GTSNPN, CDR2 SVGIG (reference sequence). The length of the CDR3 is 14 residues. J gave up 1 base and V 4 bases, and 5 bases lay outside the gene matches. Here the CDR3 reads CAWTTGASQETQYF. CDR3 sequence (DNA): TGTGCCTGGACGACAGGGGCTTCCCAAGAGACCCAGTACTTC.

The chain recombines TRBV10-1 with TRBJ2-5; 14 bases agree with TRBD2. Germline-derived CDR1 and CDR2 are WNHNN and SYGVQD (reference sequence). Trimming removed 7 bases from V and 5 bases from J; junction bases left unmatched: 6. The length of the CDR3 is 15 residues. Written as DNA, the CDR3 is TGCGCCAGCACTCGACTAGCGGGAGGGCCGGAGACCCAGTACTTC. Translating gives CASTRLAGGPETQYF.

The chain combines TRBV7-9 with TRBJ2-2; TRBD1 aligns across 7 bases. CDR3 length: 14 amino acids. V lost 0 bases to trimming and J lost 6 bases; unmatched junction nucleotides: 1. Germline CDR1 reads SEHNR; CDR2 reads FQNEAQ (reference sequence). The CDR3 here is CASSLAGGPGELFF. CDR3 nucleotides: TGTGCCAGCAGCTTAGCAGGGGGCCCCGGGGAGCTGTTTTTT.

This clone showed up just a few times. The genes are TRBV28 and TRBJ2-7; D might be TRBD1 (6 bases). The V end was cut by 3 bases, the J end by 7 bases, with 19 bases between. The CDR3 runs 15 residues. The germline V gene has CDR1 MDHEN and CDR2 SYDVKM. The CDR3 DNA is TGTGCCAGCAGTTTGTGGGACACAGGGTTAGGGGAGCAGTACTTC. Its translation: CASSLWDTGLGEQYF.

This clone came up once. The CDR3 nucleotides are TGCGCCAGCAGCACGAGCGGTCCCGGGGATACGCAGTATTTT. It translates to CASSTSGPGDTQYF. The chain employs TRBV5-1 and TRBJ2-3, with D perhaps matching TRBD2 (5 bases). The CDR3 consists of 14 residues. Germline V gene data show CDR1 as SGHRS and CDR2 as YFSETQ. V lost 4 bases and J 6 bases, leaving 15 bases between the germline ends. The full variable domain, completed using reference TRBV5-1 and TRBJ2-3, is KAGVTQTPRYLIKTRGQQVTLSCSPISGHRSVSWYQQTPGQGLQFLFEYFSETQRNKGNFPGRFSGRQFSNSRSEMNVSTLELGDSALYLCASSTSGPGDTQYFGPGTRLTVL.

The CDR3 DNA sequence: TGTGCCAGCAGGTTGACAGGGGGACGGTATGGCTACACCTTC. It is translated as CASRLTGGRYGYTF. V and J are TRBV6-5 and TRBJ1-2, with TRBD1 matching over 9 bases. Germline V lookup: CDR1 MNHEY, CDR2 SVGAGI. V was clipped by 6 bases and J by 5 bases; unmatched bases: 7. There are 14 residues in the CDR3.

V is TRBV7-2 and J is TRBJ1-5, with TRBD1 as a possible D gene (6 bases). Trimming shortened V by 3 bases and J by 6 bases, and 15 bases separated the two germline ends. CDR3 length equals 15 residues. Germline V gives CDR1 SGHTA, CDR2 FQGNSA. This CDR3 reads CASSFGGGRAQPQHF. For the CDR3, the DNA is TGTGCCAGCAGCTTTGGGGGGGGCAGGGCTCAGCCCCAGCATTTT.

The chain employs TRBV25-1 and TRBJ1-2; D is perhaps TRBD1 (6 bases). The CDR3 is 12 residues long. Germline CDR1 is MGHDK and CDR2 is SYGVNS. The V end was cut by 4 bases, the J end by 5 bases, with 8 bases between. DNA for the CDR3: TGTGCCAGCAGTGGACAGGAGTATGGCTACACCTTC. It encodes CASSGQEYGYTF.

There are a few counts of this clone. This chain connects TRBV18 to TRBJ1-1; perhaps TRBD1 as D (6 bases). V lost 5 bases to trimming and J lost 4 bases, with 11 bases between them. This CDR3 has 13 residues. The V gene's germline CDR1 is KGHSH and CDR2 LQKENI. CDR3 nucleotide sequence: TGTGCCAGCTCATTCACAGGGTTCACTGAAGCTTTCTTT. Its translation is CASSFTGFTEAFF. The variable domain in full, with the rest retrieved from reference TRBV18 and TRBJ1-1, is NAGVMQNPRHLVRRRGQEARLRCSPMKGHSHVYWYRQLPEEGLKFMVYLQKENIIDESGMPKERFSAEFPKEGPSILRIQQVVRGDSAAYFCASSFTGFTEAFFGQGTRLTVV.

This chain uses TRBV7-9 with TRBJ2-1; 7 bases line up with TRBD1. The CDR3 covers 19 residues. Germline loops: CDR1 SEHNR, CDR2 FQNEAQ (reference sequence). V trimming: 7 bases; J trimming: 9 bases; junction bases outside the gene matches: 27. CDR3 sequence: CASTRTTGSGLAGFFEQFF. The CDR3 region has the DNA TGTGCCAGCACCCGAACGACAGGGTCGGGGCTAGCCGGTTTTTTTGAGCAGTTCTTC.

The chain joins TRBV28 to TRBJ2-7, with 15 bases lining up with TRBD2. Germline CDR1 and CDR2: MDHEN and SYDVKM. The ends lost 7 bases at V and 0 bases at J; junction bases unmatched: 4. The CDR3 is 16 amino acids. The CDR3: CASTGTSGRSSYEQYF. The CDR3 DNA reads TGTGCCAGCACTGGGACTAGCGGGAGGAGCTCCTACGAGCAGTACTTC.

The chain joins TRBV7-3 to TRBJ1-5; 7 nucleotides match TRBD1. This CDR3 spans 15 amino acids. V was clipped by 5 bases and J by 3 bases; unmatched bases: 7. Germline V gene data show CDR1 as SGHTA and CDR2 as FQGTGA. DNA for the CDR3: TGTGCCAGCAGCCCCCAGGGGGGAGACAATCAGCCCCAGCATTTT. It encodes CASSPQGGDNQPQHF.